Presented here are 26 T cell receptor beta chains from one specimen sequenced in a study of T cell responses to AZD1222 COVID-19 vaccine. Only in-frame clones appear in the TCRdb table, and some are missing; sequencing was by immunoSEQ multiplex PCR. Here the sample spans about 170,000 clones, over 85% being singletons. The sample in question was peripheral blood, obtained on day 0 of AZD1222 vaccination. The source of these receptors is an adult in good health.

This clone was detected only a few times. The rearrangement uses TRBV6-5 and TRBJ1-3; D is ambiguous. Germline values: CDR1 MNHEY, CDR2 SVGAGI. There are 14 residues in the CDR3. Trimming left V 1 base short and J 0 bases short, with 4 bases between. CDR3: CASSYFSSGNTIYF. CDR3 bases: TGTGCCAGCAGTTACTTCAGCTCTGGAAACACCATATATTTT.

The chain combines TRBV5-5 with TRBJ1-2; D may be TRBD1 (5 bases). The germline V and J ends were trimmed by 0 bases and 3 bases, with 6 bases remaining between them. Germline loops: CDR1 SGHKS, CDR2 YYEKEE (reference sequence). This CDR3 has 13 residues. The CDR3 reads CASSLEGYYGYTF. The CDR3 bases are TGTGCCAGCAGCTTGGAGGGGTACTATGGCTACACCTTC.

The chain uses TRBV7-2 and TRBJ1-4, with D hard to call. Germline lookup yields CDR1 SGHTA and CDR2 FQGNSA. The CDR3 spans 12 residues. Trimming removed 5 bases from V and 10 bases from J, with 11 bases in between. Here the CDR3 reads CASSPAVGKLFF. The DNA for the CDR3 is TGTGCCAGCAGCCCCGCCGTCGGAAAACTGTTTTTT.

The genes are TRBV13 and TRBJ1-2; D is undetermined. The CDR3 sequence is 14 residues long. The V gene lost 2 bases and the J gene lost 4 bases, with 11 bases spanning the gap. Germline V gene lookup returns CDR1 PRHDT and CDR2 FYEKMQ (reference sequence). DNA for the CDR3: TGTGCCAGCAGCTTATGGGGAGCTGGCTATGGCTACACCTTC. Its protein product is CASSLWGAGYGYTF.

J is TRBJ1-6 and V is TRBV6-5; D remains unclear. Germline values: CDR1 MNHEY, CDR2 SVGAGI. Trimming shortened V by 6 bases and J by 1 base, and 10 bases separated the two germline ends. The CDR3 has 15 residues. The CDR3 protein is CASRKRRSYNSPLHF. The CDR3 region has the DNA TGTGCCAGCAGAAAGCGTCGTTCCTATAATTCACCCCTCCACTTT.

This clone was detected only a few times. The chain carries TRBV10-3 and TRBJ2-7; no clear D gene. The CDR3 sequence is 14 residues long. Trimming shortened V by 4 bases and J by 1 base, and 11 bases separated the two germline ends. CDR1 and CDR2 from the germline V gene are ENHRY and SYGVKD. This chain's CDR3 is CAISGAAPSYEQYF. CDR3 bases: TGTGCCATCAGTGGCGCGGCTCCATCCTACGAGCAGTACTTC.

J is TRBJ2-7 and V is TRBV7-2; 7 bases align to TRBD1. The V and J ends lost 4 bases and 7 bases, in that order; junction bases with no gene match: 7. This CDR3 has 13 residues. CDR1 is SGHTA, CDR2 FQGNSA, per germline. CDR3 DNA: TGTGCCAGCAGCTGGACAGGTAAAGTGGAGCAGTACTTC. Protein: CASSWTGKVEQYF.

The V gene is TRBV2, the J gene TRBJ1-2; 7 bases fit TRBD1. The V and J ends lost 1 base and 8 bases, in that order; junction bases with no gene match: 4. Germline CDR1 and CDR2: SNHLY and FYNNEI. The CDR3 extends over 13 amino acids. CDR3 residues: CASSEGQGGGYTF. DNA for the CDR3: TGTGCCAGCAGTGAAGGGCAGGGGGGAGGCTACACCTTC.

V and J are TRBV2 and TRBJ1-1, with D possibly matching TRBD1 (6 bases). V gave up 6 bases and J gave up 0 bases, with 11 bases separating them. Germline CDR1 SNHLY, CDR2 FYNNEI. This CDR3 is 14 amino acids long. The CDR3 protein is CASREGEVNTEAFF. CDR3 nucleotides: TGTGCCAGCAGGGAGGGGGAGGTGAACACTGAAGCTTTCTTT.

The table lists this clone with a few counts. The J gene is TRBJ1-3, the V gene TRBV9; tentative D call: TRBD1 (5 bases). The V gene lost 0 bases and the J gene lost 2 bases, with 9 bases spanning the gap. The CDR3 runs 15 residues. The germline V gene encodes CDR1 SGDLS and CDR2 YYNGEE. The CDR3 nucleotides are TGTGCCAGCAGCGTAGAGGGCAGGGCTGGAAACACCATATATTTT. Translating it yields CASSVEGRAGNTIYF.

This chain uses TRBV10-1 with TRBJ2-3; 9 positions match TRBD2. The CDR3 runs 17 residues. V dropped 2 bases and J dropped 7; count of bases not matched to a gene: 13. Germline V gene data show CDR1 as WNHNN and CDR2 as SYGVQD (reference sequence). In DNA, the CDR3 is TGCGCCAGCAGTGAGGCGCGAATAGCGGGGGTCCAGAATACGCAGTATTTT. Translating gives CASSEARIAGVQNTQYF.

The V call is TRBV5-1, the J call TRBJ2-7, with D possibly being TRBD1 or TRBD2 (5 bases each). The length of the CDR3 is 14 residues. V was pared by 4 bases and J by 0 bases, with 11 bases between. Germline V lookup: CDR1 SGHRS, CDR2 YFSETQ. CDR3 region: CASSPGPSSYEQYF. The DNA for the CDR3 is TGCGCCAGCAGCCCGGGACCGAGCTCCTACGAGCAGTACTTC.

With regard to this clone: The junction departs from the called germline gene at one end, perhaps through a read error. The genes are TRBV19 and TRBJ1-5; no firm D call. The CDR3 has 15 residues. The germline V gene encodes CDR1 LNHDA and CDR2 SQIVND (reference sequence). The CDR3 DNA is TGTGCCAGTAGTGTAGACCGAAATAGCAATCAGCCCCAGCATTTT. Translated, it gives CASSVDRNSNQPQHF.

This rearrangement joins TRBV19 to TRBJ2-3; 8 nucleotides match TRBD1. V shed 5 bases, J shed 2 bases, and the junction held 6 bases outside the gene matches. The CDR3 spans 15 residues. The V gene's germline CDR1 is LNHDA and CDR2 SQIVND (reference sequence). CDR3 in DNA: TGTGCCAGTAGTCTCCGGGACAGGCTCACAGATACGCAGTATTTT. Translating gives CASSLRDRLTDTQYF.

This chain joins TRBV6-5 and TRBJ2-3; tentatively, D is TRBD1 or TRBD2 (6 bases each). The CDR3 has 15 residues. V lost 7 bases, J lost 0 bases, and 14 bases lay in between. Germline V gene sequence: CDR1 MNHEY, CDR2 SVGAGI. The CDR3 protein is CASKWRGSSTDTQYF. The CDR3 nucleotides read TGTGCCAGCAAATGGAGGGGGTCCAGCACAGATACGCAGTATTTT.

Note on this clone: At one of its ends the junction is not consistent with the germline gene, which may arise from a read error. V is TRBV18 and J is TRBJ2-7, with 10 nucleotides matching TRBD2. There are 15 residues in the CDR3. Germline values: CDR1 KGHSH, CDR2 LQKENI. CDR3 sequence reads: CASSPLAGLTYEQYF. The CDR3 DNA reads as TGTGCCAGCTCGCCACTAGCGGGGCTCACCTACGAGCAGTACTTC.

This chain connects TRBV10-2 to TRBJ2-7; D not certain. Germline V gives CDR1 WSHSY, CDR2 SAAADI. Trimming stripped 2 bases from V and 2 bases from J, with 10 bases between. The CDR3 contains 14 residues. CDR3 bases: TGCGCCAGCAGTGAGATGGGATTTACCTACGAGCAGTACTTC. Its translation: CASSEMGFTYEQYF.

The rearrangement links TRBV7-2 to TRBJ1-2; 12 nucleotides agree with TRBD1. CDR1 is SGHTA and CDR2 is FQGNSA in the germline V gene. Trimming removed 5 bases from V and 6 bases from J; junction bases left unmatched: 10. The CDR3 sequence is 16 residues long. CDR3 in amino acids: CASSLQGQGARDGYTF. In DNA form, the CDR3 reads TGTGCCAGCAGCCTCCAGGGACAGGGGGCTAGGGATGGCTACACCTTC.

The genes are TRBV12-3 or TRBV12-4 and TRBJ1-5, with D perhaps TRBD1 (6 bases). The V end lost 6 bases, the J end lost 7 bases, and 13 bases lay between the germline ends. The CDR3 runs 13 residues. The CDR3 loop is CASSLTGIQPQHF. CDR3 coding DNA: TGTGCCAGCAGCTTAACAGGGATCCAGCCCCAGCATTTT.

The CDR3 region is CASSILAGLFSGANVLTF. The CDR3 DNA is TGTGCCAGCAGTATTTTAGCGGGGCTCTTCTCTGGGGCCAACGTCCTGACTTTC. The chain joins TRBV5-5 to TRBJ2-6; TRBD2 aligns across 8 bases. The germline gives CDR1 SGHKS, CDR2 YYEKEE (reference sequence). This CDR3 spans 18 amino acids. V was clipped by 5 bases and J by 0 bases; unmatched bases: 10.

The gene calls are TRBV5-8 and TRBJ1-2; D call uncertain. V lost 1 base and J lost 0, with 19 bases in between. The CDR3 runs 18 residues. CDR1 and CDR2 from the germline V gene are SGHTS and YDEGEE. CDR3 bases: TGTGCCAGCAGCTTGTTACAATTTTATGCAGAAACTAACTATGGCTACACCTTC. Translated: CASSLLQFYAETNYGYTF.

On this clone itself: Other DNA sequences in the same sample also yield this CDR3. This chain uses TRBV29-1 with TRBJ1-2; D not certain. The CDR3 length is 9 residues. Germline assignment: CDR1 SQVTM and CDR2 ANQGSEA. V was clipped by 4 bases and J by 6 bases, with 3 bases between them. CDR3 sequence reads: CSVGDGYTF. Here the CDR3 DNA reads TGCAGCGTTGGGGATGGCTACACCTTC.

This chain uses TRBV2 with TRBJ2-1, with D perhaps matching TRBD1 (6 bases). The ends were cut back, 4 bases at V and 4 bases at J, with 8 bases in the middle. This CDR3 spans 13 amino acids. The germline gives CDR1 SNHLY, CDR2 FYNNEI. The CDR3 region is CASSVQGYNEQFF. CDR3 nucleotides: TGTGCCAGCAGTGTACAGGGATACAATGAGCAGTTCTTC.

V usage is TRBV6-1 and J usage is TRBJ1-6; D remains ambiguous. Germline loops: CDR1 MNHNS, CDR2 SASEGT. Trimming left V 2 bases short and J 4 bases short, with 6 bases between. The CDR3 runs to 14 residues. The CDR3 DNA sequence: TGTGCCAGCAGTGAAAGCGGGTATAATTCACCCCTCCACTTT. This translates into CASSESGYNSPLHF.

The chain recombines TRBV7-2 with TRBJ1-5, with a possible D match to TRBD1 (5 bases). With 6 bases removed from V and 2 bases from J, the gap between germline ends came to 17 bases. The V gene's germline CDR1 is SGHTA and CDR2 FQGNSA. This CDR3 is 16 amino acids long. CDR3 in DNA: TGTGCCAGCAGTCCTTGGGGGTCAGGCGGCAATCAGCCCCAGCATTTT. This sequence encodes CASSPWGSGGNQPQHF.

The chain recombines TRBV18 with TRBJ1-3, with D unresolved. CDR3 length equals 16 residues. CDR1 and CDR2 (germline): KGHSH, LQKENI. With 7 bases removed from V and 0 bases from J, the gap between germline ends came to 16 bases. CDR3 nucleotide sequence: TGTGCCAGCTTCCAAAACCCCCGAAACTCTGGAAACACCATATATTTT. Translation gives CASFQNPRNSGNTIYF.